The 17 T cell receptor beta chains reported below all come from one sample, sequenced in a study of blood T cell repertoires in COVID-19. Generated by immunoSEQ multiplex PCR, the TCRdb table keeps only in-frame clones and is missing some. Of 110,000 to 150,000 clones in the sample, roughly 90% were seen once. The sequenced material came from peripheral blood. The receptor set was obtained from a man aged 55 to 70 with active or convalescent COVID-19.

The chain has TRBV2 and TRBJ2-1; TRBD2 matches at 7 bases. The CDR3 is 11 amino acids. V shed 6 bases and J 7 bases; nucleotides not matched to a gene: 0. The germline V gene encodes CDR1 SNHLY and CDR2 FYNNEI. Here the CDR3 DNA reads TGTGCCAGCAGCGGGAGGAATGAGCAGTTCTTC. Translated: CASSGRNEQFF.

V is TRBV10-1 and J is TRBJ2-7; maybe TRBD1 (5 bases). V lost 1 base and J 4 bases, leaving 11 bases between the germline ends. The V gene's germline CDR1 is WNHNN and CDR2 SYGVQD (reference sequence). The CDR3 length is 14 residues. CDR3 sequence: CASSELSGSYEQYF. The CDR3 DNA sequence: TGCGCCAGCAGTGAGTTGTCAGGGTCGTACGAGCAGTACTTC.

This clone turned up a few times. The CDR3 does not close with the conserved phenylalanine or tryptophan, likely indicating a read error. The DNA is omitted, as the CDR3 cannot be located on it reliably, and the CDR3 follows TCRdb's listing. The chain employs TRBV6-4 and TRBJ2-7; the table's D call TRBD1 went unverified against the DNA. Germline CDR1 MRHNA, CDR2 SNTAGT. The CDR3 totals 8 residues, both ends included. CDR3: CASETGDA.

As DNA, the CDR3 is TGTGCCAGCAGTTCCCTAGCTGGGGGGACGGAAAAACTGTTTTTT. Its translation is CASSSLAGGTEKLFF. The chain recombines TRBV27 with TRBJ1-4, with D possibly TRBD1 on 5 matching bases. The CDR3 covers 15 residues. Trimming removed 4 bases from V and 8 bases from J, with 17 bases in between. The germline gives CDR1 MNHEY, CDR2 SMNVEV (reference sequence).

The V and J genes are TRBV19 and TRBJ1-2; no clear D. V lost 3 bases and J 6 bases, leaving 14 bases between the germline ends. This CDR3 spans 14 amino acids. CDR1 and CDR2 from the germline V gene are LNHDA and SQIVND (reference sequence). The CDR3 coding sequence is TGTGCCAGTAGTATGTCACGCGGGCTGGATGGCTACACCTTC. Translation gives CASSMSRGLDGYTF. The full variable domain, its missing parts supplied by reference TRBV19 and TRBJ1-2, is DGGITQSPKYLFRKEGQNVTLSCEQNLNHDAMYWYRQDPGQGLRLIYYSQIVNDFQKGDIAEGYSVSREKKESFPLTVTSAQKNPTAFYLCASSMSRGLDGYTFGSGTRLTVV.

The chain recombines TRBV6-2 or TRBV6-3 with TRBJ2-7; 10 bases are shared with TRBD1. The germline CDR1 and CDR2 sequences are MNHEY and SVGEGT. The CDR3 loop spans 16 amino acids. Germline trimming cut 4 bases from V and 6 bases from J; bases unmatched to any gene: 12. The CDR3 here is CASSSGTGAGSGEQYF. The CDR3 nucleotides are TGTGCCAGCAGTTCCGGGACAGGGGCCGGGTCGGGCGAGCAGTACTTC.

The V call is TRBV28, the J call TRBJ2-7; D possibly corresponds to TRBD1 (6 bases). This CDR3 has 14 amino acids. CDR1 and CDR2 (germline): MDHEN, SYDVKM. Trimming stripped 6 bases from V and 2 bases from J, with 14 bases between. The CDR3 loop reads CASRKTGSPYEQYF. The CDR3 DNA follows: TGTGCCAGCAGGAAAACAGGGAGCCCCTACGAGCAGTACTTC.

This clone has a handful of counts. CDR3 DNA: TGTGCCAGCAGCTTCGGGGACAGGGGATACGAGCAGTACTTC. Protein sequence: CASSFGDRGYEQYF. The chain is built from TRBV7-2 and TRBJ2-7, with 10 bases aligning to TRBD1. CDR3 length equals 14 residues. CDR1 is SGHTA and CDR2 is FQGNSA in the germline V gene. The junction had 3 bases not matched to a gene; V was cut back by 3 bases and J by 4 bases. Variable domain in full (rest from reference TRBV7-2 and TRBJ2-7): GAGVSQSPSNKVTEKGKDVELRCDPISGHTALYWYRQSLGQGLEFLIYFQGNSAPDKSGLPSDRFSAERTGGSVSTLTIQRTQQEDSAVYLCASSFGDRGYEQYFGPGTRLTVT.

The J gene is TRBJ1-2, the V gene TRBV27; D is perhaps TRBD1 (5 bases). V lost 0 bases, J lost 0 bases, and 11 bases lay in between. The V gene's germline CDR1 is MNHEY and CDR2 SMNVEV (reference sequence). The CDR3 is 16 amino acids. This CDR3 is CASSLSGRTANYGYTF. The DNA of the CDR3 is TGTGCCAGCAGTTTATCGGGGCGCACAGCTAACTATGGCTACACCTTC.

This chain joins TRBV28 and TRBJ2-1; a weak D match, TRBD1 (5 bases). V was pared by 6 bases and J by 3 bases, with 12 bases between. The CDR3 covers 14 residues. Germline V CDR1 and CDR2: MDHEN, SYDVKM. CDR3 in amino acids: CASRGRFDYNEQFF. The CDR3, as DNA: TGTGCCAGCAGGGGGCGTTTTGACTACAATGAGCAGTTCTTC.

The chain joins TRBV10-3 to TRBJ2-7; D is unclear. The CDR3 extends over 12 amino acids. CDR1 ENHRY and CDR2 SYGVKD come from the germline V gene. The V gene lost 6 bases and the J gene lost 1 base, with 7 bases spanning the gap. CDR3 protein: CAIRAESYEQYF. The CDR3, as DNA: TGTGCCATCAGGGCGGAGTCCTACGAGCAGTACTTC.

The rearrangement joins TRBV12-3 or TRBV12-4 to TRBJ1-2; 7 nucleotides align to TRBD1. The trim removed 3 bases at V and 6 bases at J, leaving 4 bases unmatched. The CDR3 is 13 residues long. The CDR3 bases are TGTGCCAGCAGTTTGAGGCAGGGGGATGGCTACACCTTC. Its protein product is CASSLRQGDGYTF.

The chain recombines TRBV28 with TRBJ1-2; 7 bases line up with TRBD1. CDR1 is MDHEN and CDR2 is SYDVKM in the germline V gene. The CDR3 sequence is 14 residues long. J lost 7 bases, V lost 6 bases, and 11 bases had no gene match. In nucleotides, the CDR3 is TGTGCCAGCAGCCCGCAACAAGGGGGCTCTGGCTACACCTTC. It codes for CASSPQQGGSGYTF.

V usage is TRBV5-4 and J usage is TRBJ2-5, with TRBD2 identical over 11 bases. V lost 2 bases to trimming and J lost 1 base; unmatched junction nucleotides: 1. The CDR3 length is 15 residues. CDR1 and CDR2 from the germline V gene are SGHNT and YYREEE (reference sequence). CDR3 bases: TGTGCCAGCAGCTTCGGGACTAGCGGCCAAGAGACCCAGTACTTC. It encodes CASSFGTSGQETQYF.

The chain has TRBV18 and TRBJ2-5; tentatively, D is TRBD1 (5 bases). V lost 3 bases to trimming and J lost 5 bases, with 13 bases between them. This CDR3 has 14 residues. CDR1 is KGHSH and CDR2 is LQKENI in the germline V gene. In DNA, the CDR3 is TGTGCCAGCTCACCTCCGACAGTTCGGGAGACCCAGTACTTC. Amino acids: CASSPPTVRETQYF. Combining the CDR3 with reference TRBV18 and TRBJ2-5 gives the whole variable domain NAGVMQNPRHLVRRRGQEARLRCSPMKGHSHVYWYRQLPEEGLKFMVYLQKENIIDESGMPKERFSAEFPKEGPSILRIQQVVRGDSAAYFCASSPPTVRETQYFGPGTRLLVL.

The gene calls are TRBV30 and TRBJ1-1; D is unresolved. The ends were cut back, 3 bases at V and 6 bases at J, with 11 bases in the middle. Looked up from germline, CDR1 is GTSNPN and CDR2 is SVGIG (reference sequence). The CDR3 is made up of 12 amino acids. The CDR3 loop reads CAWRTGRAEAFF. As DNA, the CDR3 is TGTGCCTGGAGGACGGGTCGAGCTGAAGCTTTCTTT. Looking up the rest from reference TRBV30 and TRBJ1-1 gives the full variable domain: SQTIHQWPATLVQPVGSPLSLECTVEGTSNPNLYWYRQAAGRGLQLLFYSVGIGQISSEVPQNLSASRPQDRQFILSSKKLLLSDSGFYLCAWRTGRAEAFFGQGTRLTVV.

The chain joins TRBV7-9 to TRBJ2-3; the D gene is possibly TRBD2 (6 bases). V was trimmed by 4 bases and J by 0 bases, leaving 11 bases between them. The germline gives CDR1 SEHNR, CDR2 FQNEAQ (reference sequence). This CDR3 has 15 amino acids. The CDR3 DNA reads TGTGCCAGCAGCTGGTCCGGGACTAGCACAGATACGCAGTATTTT. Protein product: CASSWSGTSTDTQYF.